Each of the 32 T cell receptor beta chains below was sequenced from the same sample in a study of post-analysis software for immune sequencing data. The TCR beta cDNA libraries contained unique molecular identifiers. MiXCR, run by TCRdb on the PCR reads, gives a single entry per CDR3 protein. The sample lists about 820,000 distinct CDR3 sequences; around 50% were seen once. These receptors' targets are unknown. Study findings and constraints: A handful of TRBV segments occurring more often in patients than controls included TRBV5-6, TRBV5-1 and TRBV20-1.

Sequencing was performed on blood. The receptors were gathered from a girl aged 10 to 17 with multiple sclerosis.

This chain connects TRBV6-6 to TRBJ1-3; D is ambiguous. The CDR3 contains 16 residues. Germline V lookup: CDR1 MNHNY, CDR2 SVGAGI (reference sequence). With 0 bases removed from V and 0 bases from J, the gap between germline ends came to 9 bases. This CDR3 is CASSYSGRHSGNTIYF. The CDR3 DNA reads TGTGCCAGCAGTTACTCCGGCAGACACTCTGGAAACACCATATATTTT.

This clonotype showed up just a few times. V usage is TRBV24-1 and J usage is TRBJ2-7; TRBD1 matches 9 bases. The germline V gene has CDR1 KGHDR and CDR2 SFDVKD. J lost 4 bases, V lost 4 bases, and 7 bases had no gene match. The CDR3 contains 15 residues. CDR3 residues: CATSEGQGKGYEQYF. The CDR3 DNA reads TGTGCCACCAGTGAGGGACAGGGAAAAGGATACGAGCAGTACTTC.

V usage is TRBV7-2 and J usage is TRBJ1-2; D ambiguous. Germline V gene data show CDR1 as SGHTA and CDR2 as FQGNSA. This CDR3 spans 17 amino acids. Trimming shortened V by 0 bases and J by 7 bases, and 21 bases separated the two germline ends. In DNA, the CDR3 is TGTGCCAGCAGCTTAGCGCCGGGTCACTCCGCTGAAGTTGGCTACACCTTC. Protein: CASSLAPGHSAEVGYTF.

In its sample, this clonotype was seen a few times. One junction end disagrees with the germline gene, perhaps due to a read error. In DNA form, the CDR3 reads TGTGCTAGCAGCCTGTATGGGACTAGCGGCGACCTGCAGTACAATGAGCAGTTCTTC. Translating gives CASSLYGTSGDLQYNEQFF. The chain uses TRBV7-7 and TRBJ2-1, with 11 nucleotides matching TRBD2. The V gene's germline CDR1 is SSHAT and CDR2 FNYEAQ (reference sequence). The CDR3 loop spans 19 amino acids.

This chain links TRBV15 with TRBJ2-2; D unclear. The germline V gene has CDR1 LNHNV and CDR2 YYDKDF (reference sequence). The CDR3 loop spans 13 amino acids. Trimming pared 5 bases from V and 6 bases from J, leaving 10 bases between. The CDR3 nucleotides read TGTGCCACCAGCCTCGAGAGACCCGGGGAGCTGTTTTTT. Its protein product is CATSLERPGELFF. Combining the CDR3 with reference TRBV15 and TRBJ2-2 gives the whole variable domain DAMVIQNPRYQVTQFGKPVTLSCSQTLNHNVMYWYQQKSSQAPKLLFHYYDKDFNNEADTPDNFQSRRPNTSFCFLDIRSPGLGDTAMYLCATSLERPGELFFGEGSRLTVL.

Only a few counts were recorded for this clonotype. The CDR3 DNA follows: TGTGCCAGCAGCCAAGGACGGTTACGGGATACGCAGTATTTT. Its protein product is CASSQGRLRDTQYF. This chain connects TRBV14 to TRBJ2-3; D remains ambiguous. This CDR3 is 14 amino acids long. Per the germline V gene, CDR1 is SGHDN and CDR2 is FVKESK. V was shortened by 1 base and J by 6 bases, with 11 bases between the two germline ends. The entire variable domain, with the rest obtained from reference TRBV14 and TRBJ2-3, is as follows: EAGVTQFPSHSVIEKGQTVTLRCDPISGHDNLYWYRRVMGKEIKFLLHFVKESKQDESGMPNNRFLAERTGGTYSTLKVQPAELEDSGVYFCASSQGRLRDTQYFGPGTRLTVL.

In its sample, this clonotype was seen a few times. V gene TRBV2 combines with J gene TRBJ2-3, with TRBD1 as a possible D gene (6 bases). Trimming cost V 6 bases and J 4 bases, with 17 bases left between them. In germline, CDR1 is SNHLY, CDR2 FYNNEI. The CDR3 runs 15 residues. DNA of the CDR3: TGTGCCAGCAGGGTGGGAACAGGGAGATCAGATACGCAGTATTTT. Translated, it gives CASRVGTGRSDTQYF.

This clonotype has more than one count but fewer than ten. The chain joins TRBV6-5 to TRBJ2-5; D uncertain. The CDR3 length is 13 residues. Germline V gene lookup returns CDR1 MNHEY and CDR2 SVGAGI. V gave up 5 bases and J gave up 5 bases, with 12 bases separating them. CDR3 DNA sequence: TGTGCCAGCAGTAACGGTATGGGGGAGACCCAGTACTTC. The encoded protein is CASSNGMGETQYF.

CDR3 DNA sequence: TGTGCCAGCACCCCTAGCGGGAGGGCCACGAATGAGCAGTTCTTC. It is translated as CASTPSGRATNEQFF. This chain uses TRBV2 with TRBJ2-1; 12 bases fit TRBD2. Trimming at V came to 7 bases and at J to 7 bases, leaving 8 bases not matched to a gene. This CDR3 contains 15 residues. Germline loops: CDR1 SNHLY, CDR2 FYNNEI.

CDR3 residues: CSARDRIGASGGLAKNIQYF. CDR3 DNA sequence: TGCAGTGCTAGAGATCGGATAGGGGCTAGCGGGGGGCTAGCCAAAAACATTCAGTACTTC. V gene TRBV20-1 combines with J gene TRBJ2-4; 11 bases are a match to TRBD2. There are 20 residues in the CDR3. The ends lost 0 bases at V and 0 bases at J; junction bases unmatched: 13. CDR1 DFQATT and CDR2 SNEGSKA come from the germline V gene (reference sequence).

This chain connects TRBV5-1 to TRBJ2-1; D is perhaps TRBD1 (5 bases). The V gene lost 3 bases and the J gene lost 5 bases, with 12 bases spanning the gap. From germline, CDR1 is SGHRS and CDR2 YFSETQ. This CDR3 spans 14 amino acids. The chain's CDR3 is CASSSGASDNEQFF. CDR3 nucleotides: TGCGCCAGCAGCTCTGGGGCATCCGACAATGAGCAGTTCTTC.

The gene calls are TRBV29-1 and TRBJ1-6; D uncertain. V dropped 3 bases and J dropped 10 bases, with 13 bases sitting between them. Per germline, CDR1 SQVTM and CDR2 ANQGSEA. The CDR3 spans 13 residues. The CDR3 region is CSVELDPGSPLHF. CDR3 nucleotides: TGCAGCGTTGAGTTGGATCCTGGGTCACCCCTCCACTTT.

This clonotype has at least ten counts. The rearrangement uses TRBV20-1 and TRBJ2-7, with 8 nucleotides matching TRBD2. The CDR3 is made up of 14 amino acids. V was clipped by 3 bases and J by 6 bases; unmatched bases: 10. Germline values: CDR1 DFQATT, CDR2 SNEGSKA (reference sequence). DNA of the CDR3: TGCAGTGCTAGGGGAGCGGGAGAGCCCCTCGAGCAGTACTTC. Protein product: CSARGAGEPLEQYF.

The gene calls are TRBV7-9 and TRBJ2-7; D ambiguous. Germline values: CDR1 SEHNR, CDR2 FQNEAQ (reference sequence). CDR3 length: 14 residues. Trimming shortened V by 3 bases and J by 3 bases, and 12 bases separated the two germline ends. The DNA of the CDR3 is TGTGCCAGCAGCTTGGGTAATGGAGTCTACGAGCAGTACTTC. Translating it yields CASSLGNGVYEQYF.

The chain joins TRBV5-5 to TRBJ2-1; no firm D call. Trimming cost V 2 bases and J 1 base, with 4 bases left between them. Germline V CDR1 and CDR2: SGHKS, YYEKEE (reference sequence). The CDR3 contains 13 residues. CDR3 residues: CASSFQSYNEQFF. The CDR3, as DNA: TGTGCCAGCAGCTTTCAGTCCTACAATGAGCAGTTCTTC.

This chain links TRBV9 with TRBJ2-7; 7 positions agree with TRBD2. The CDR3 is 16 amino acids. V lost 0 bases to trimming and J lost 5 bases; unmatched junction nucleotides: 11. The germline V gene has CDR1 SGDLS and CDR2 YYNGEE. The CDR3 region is CASSVGFGGRWNEQYF. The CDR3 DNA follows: TGTGCCAGCAGCGTAGGTTTCGGCGGGAGATGGAACGAGCAGTACTTC. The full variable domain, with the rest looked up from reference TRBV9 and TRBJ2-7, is DSGVTQTPKHLITATGQRVTLRCSPRSGDLSVYWYQQSLDQGLQFLIQYYNGEERAKGNILERFSAQQFPDLHSELNLSSLELGDSALYFCASSVGFGGRWNEQYFGPGTRLTVT.

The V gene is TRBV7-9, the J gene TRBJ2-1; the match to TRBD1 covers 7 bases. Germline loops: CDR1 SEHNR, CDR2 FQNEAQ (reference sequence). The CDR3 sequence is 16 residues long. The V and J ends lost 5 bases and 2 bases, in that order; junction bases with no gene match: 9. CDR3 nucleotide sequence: TGTGCCAGCAGCAACAGGGGTCCTACTGCCTACAATGAGCAGTTCTTC. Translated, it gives CASSNRGPTAYNEQFF.

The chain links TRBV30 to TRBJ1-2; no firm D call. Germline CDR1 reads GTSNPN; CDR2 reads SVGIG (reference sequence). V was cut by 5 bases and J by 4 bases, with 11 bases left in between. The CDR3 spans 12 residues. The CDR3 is CAWYPDSYGYTF. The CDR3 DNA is TGTGCCTGGTACCCAGACTCCTATGGCTACACCTTC.

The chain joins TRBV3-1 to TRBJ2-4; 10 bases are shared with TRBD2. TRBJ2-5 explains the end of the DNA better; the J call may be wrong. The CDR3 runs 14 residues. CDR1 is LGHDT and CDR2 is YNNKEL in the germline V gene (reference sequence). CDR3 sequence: CASSQDSGGETQYF. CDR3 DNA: TGTGCCAGCAGCCAAGATAGCGGGGGGGAGACCCAGTACTTC.

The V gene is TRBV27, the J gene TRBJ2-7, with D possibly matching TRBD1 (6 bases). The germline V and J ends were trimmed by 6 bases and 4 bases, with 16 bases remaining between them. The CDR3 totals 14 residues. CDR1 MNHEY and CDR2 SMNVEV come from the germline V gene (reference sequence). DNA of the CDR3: TGTGCCAGCAGGGGGGCGGTAGGAGTATACGAGCAGTACTTC. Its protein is CASRGAVGVYEQYF.

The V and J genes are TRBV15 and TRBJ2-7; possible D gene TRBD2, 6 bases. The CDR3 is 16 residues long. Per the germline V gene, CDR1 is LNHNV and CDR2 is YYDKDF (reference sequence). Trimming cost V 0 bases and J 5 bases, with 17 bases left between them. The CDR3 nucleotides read TGTGCCACCAGCAGAGATCGCGGGACGAGAAGAAACGAGCAGTACTTC. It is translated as CATSRDRGTRRNEQYF.

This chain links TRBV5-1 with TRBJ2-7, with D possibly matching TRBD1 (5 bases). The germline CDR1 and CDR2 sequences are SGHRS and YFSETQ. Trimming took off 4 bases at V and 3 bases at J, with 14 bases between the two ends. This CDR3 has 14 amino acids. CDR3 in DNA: TGCGCCAGCAGCCCCCAGACAGTTATCTACGAGCAGTACTTC. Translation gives CASSPQTVIYEQYF.

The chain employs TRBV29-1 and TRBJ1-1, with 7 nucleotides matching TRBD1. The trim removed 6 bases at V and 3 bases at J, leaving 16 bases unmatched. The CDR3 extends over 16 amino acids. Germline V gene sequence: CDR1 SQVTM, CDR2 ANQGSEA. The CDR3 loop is CSVYRGVGRWDTEAFF. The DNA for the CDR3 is TGCAGCGTATACAGGGGAGTAGGAAGGTGGGACACTGAAGCTTTCTTT.

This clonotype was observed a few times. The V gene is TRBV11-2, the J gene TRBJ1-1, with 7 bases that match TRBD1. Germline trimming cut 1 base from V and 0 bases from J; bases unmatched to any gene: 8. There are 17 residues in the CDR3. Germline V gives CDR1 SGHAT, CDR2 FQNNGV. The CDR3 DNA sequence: TGTGCCAGCAGCTTAGGTACAGGGGCCCATATGAACACTGAAGCTTTCTTT. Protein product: CASSLGTGAHMNTEAFF.

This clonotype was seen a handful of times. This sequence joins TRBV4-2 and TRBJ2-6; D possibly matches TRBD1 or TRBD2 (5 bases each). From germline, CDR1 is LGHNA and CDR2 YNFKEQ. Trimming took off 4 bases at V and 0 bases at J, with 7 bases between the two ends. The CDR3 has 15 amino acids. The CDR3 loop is CASSRDHSGANVLTF. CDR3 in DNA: TGTGCCAGCAGCCGGGACCACTCTGGGGCCAACGTCCTGACTTTC.

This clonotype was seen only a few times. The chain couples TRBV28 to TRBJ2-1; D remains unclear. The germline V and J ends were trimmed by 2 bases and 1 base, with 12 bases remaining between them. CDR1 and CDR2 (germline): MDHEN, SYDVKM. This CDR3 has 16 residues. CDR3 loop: CASSLGGVGSYNEQFF. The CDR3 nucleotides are TGTGCCAGCAGTTTAGGTGGGGTGGGATCCTACAATGAGCAGTTCTTC.

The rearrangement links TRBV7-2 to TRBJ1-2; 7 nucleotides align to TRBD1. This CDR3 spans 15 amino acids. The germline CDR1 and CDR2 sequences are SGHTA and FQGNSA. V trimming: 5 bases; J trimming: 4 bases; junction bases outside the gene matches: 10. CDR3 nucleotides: TGTGCCAGCAGCGGTCACAGGGGTGCGAGCTATGGCTACACCTTC. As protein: CASSGHRGASYGYTF.

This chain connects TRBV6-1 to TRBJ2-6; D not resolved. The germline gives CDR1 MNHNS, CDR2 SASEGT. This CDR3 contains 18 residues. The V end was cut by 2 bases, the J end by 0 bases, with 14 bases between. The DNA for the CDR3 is TGTGCCAGCAGTGAAAGAATGGACCGCAGCTCTGGGGCCAACGTCCTGACTTTC. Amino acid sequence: CASSERMDRSSGANVLTF.

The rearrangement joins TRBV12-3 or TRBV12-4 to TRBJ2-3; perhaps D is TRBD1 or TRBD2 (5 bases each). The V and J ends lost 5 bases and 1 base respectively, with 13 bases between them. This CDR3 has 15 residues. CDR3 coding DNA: TGTGCCAGCAGTCTCAGGGAGCAGGGCACAGATACGCAGTATTTT. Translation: CASSLREQGTDTQYF.

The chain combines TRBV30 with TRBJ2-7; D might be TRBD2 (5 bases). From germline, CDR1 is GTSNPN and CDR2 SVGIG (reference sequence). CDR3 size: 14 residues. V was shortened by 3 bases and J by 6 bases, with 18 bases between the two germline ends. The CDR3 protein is CAWRGDIGRGEQYF. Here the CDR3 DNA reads TGTGCCTGGAGGGGCGATATCGGCCGGGGCGAGCAGTACTTC.

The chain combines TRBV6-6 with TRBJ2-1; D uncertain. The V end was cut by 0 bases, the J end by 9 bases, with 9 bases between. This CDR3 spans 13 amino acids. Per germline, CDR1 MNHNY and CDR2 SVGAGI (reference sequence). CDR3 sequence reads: CASSYSSLPEQFF. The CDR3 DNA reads TGTGCCAGCAGTTACTCGAGCCTACCTGAGCAGTTCTTC.

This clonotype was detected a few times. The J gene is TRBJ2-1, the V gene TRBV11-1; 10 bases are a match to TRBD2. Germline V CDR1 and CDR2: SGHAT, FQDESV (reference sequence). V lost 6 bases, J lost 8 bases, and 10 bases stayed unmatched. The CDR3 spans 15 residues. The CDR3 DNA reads TGTGCCAGCAGTATCACTAGCGGGAACTTCCATGAGCAGTTCTTC. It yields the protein CASSITSGNFHEQFF. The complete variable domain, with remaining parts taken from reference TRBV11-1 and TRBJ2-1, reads EAEVAQSPRYKITEKSQAVAFWCDPISGHATLYWYRQILGQGPELLVQFQDESVVDDSQLPKDRFSAERLKGVDSTLKIQPAELGDSAMYLCASSITSGNFHEQFFGPGTRLTVL.